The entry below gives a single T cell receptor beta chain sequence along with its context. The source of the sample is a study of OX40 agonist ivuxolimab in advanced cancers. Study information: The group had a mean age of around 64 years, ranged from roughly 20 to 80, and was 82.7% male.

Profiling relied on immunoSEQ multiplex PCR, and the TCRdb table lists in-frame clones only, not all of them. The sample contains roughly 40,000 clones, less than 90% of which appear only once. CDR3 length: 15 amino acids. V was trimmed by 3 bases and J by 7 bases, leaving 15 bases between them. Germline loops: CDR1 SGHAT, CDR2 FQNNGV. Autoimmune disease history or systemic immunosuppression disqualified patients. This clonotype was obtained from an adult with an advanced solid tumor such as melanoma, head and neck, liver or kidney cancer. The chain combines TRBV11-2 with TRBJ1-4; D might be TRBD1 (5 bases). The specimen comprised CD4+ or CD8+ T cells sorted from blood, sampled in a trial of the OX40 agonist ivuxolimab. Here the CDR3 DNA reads TGTGCCAGCAGCTTTGGCCGGGACGGAATTGAAAAACTGTTTTTT. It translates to CASSFGRDGIEKLFF.